This record concerns one TCR beta chain sequence. The antigen this receptor binds is unknown. No quality values exist for individual bases; no much larger clone is one base distant. Trimming costs V 2 bases and J 10 bases, and their ends lie 12 bases apart. CDR1 LGHDT and CDR2 YNNKEL are derived from the germline V gene (reference sequence). Counted from cysteine to phenylalanine, this CDR3 has 14 amino acids. The only DNA kept is the CDR3, 42 bases in frame from the first base. The immunoSEQ Assay, a bias-controlled multiplex PCR, was used to amplify TCRbeta CDR3 regions from genomic DNA. The authors processed their data as follows. The number of nucleated cells in each sample was estimated by amplification of reference gene primers within the assay. To quantify the absolute abundance of each unique TCRbeta CDR3 rearrangement, sequence reads were collapsed and filtered. For each sample, productive Simpson clonality was calculated as the square root of Simpson's diversity index over productive rearrangements. Here the immuneACCESS table is served through TCRdb, limited to in-frame sequences with V and J called. Missing clones are a known gap in these copies; in checked studies unresolved V genes cover under half, and the rest lacks a known reason. V and J calls and clone size are as listed in that table; D and trimming were resolved from the DNA. The sample table records some 130,000 clones; roughly 86% of these occur just once. Over 10% of the sample goes to the ten largest clones.

In Seattle, one collaborating source enrolled patients while the infection was active and tracked those patients longitudinally over the course of disease. Collaborating institutions collected whole blood in K2EDTA tubes following their own protocols. For TCRbeta analysis, collaborators shipped samples as frozen whole blood, isolated PBMCs, or DNA extracted from either of those sample types. The data were taken from a study of blood T cell repertoires in COVID-19 (TCRdb year 2020). About the investigation overall: Samples covering the acute and convalescent phases of COVID-19 were provided by collaborators in the United States, Italy and Spain. The prospective study material was composed of cDNA or gDNA derived from T cells, B-cell-depleted T cells, or PBMCs. Subjects who had been exposed to COVID-19, were actively infected with it, or had recovered from it provided the deeply sampled blood TCRbeta repertoires that made up the dataset. A freely available public database, intended as a resource for researchers studying the immune response to SARS-CoV-2, is where the repertoires were released. Samples came from the ongoing ImmuneRACE study (first 160 participants) plus 1,254 subjects from 6 global collaborators. Nearly every sample came with metadata listing a de-identified subject ID, COVID-19 status, age in years and sex. Where available, HLA class I and class II types were obtained from metadata supplied by the sample provider rather than from assay-based typing. What the work shows at the level of the full study, not this receptor alone: The amount of clinical and demographic metadata varied by source and participant and was provided uncurated.

The origin of this receptor is a woman aged 70-85 years with COVID-19, enrolled during active disease. Sequencing was done on a sample of peripheral blood. The chain is encoded by TRBV3-1 (or the pseudogene TRBV3-2) joined to TRBJ1-6, with no reliable assignment of the D segment. The nucleotides are TGTGCCAGCAGCCAAAAGAGCCCCCGATCACCCCTCCACTTT. It translates as CASSQKSPRSPLHF.